The rows below give T cell receptor beta chains drawn from one sample of a study of cytotoxic CD8 clonotypes in ibrutinib-treated CLL. Generated by immunoSEQ multiplex PCR, the TCRdb table keeps only in-frame clones and is missing some. The data hold about 300,000 clones, with around 66% observed a single time. The sample here was PBMCs, taken after 36 months of ibrutinib treatment. The receptors shown here come from a human donor with chronic lymphocytic leukemia. CDR3s include the opening cysteine and the closing phenylalanine or tryptophan. D genes are given only for firm matches.

v_gene | d_gene | CDR3aa
TRBV7-6 | . | CASSLASKETQYF
TRBV5-1 | TRBD2 | CASRLTSGDFYEQYF
TRBV2 | TRBD2 | CASKAPGLAIEQYF
TRBV28 | TRBD1 | CASSQRQGAPETQYF
TRBV25-1 | . | CASSGRAAKNIQYF
TRBV11-2 | . | CASSLDHSVLSTDTQYF
TRBV28 | . | CASSFHRSGGEQYF
TRBV28 | . | CASSPLAPRGETGELFF
TRBV2 | . | CASSSTGPSGANVLTF
TRBV2 | TRBD2 | CASSSTSGYEQYF
TRBV18 | . | CASSPRVFLSTGELFF
TRBV7-8 | TRBD2 | CASSLPGGDTQYF
TRBV29-1 | TRBD2 | CSVEGGWDTDTQYF
TRBV7-3 | . | CASSQVTGGAAFF
TRBV5-1 | TRBD1 | CASSLAADRGGEQYF
TRBV6-6 | . | CASSHPRGQSYEQYF
TRBV5-4 | TRBD2 | CASREGLAGVNEQYF